This is a list of T cell receptor beta chains from one sample in a study of T-cell memory formation after mild COVID-19. TCRdb recomputed calls from the 5' RACE reads with MiXCR, one row per CDR3 protein. Counted here are around 510,000 distinct CDR3 sequences, about a fifth occurring once; the ten biggest clones make up about 8.2%. Sample: PBMCs or a T cell subset sorted from them (not recorded which). These receptors were taken from an adult woman who had mild COVID-19 (a few samples of this study predate the infection). Cell type and time point are not known. Both conserved end residues are part of each CDR3. A D gene is named only where the DNA matches it firmly. Not every row has a clone size; where given, it reads once, few, many or a size class.

v_gene	j_gene	d_gene	abundance	CDR3aa	CDR3nt
TRBV7-2	TRBJ2-5	.	.	CASSRYGGETQYF	TGTGCCAGCAGCCGGTACGGGGGAGAGACCCAGTACTTC
TRBV6-2/TRBV6-3	TRBJ2-7	TRBD1	.	CASRYGTGSYEQYF	TGTGCCAGCAGGTATGGGACAGGCTCCTACGAGCAGTACTTC
TRBV27	TRBJ2-7	.	.	CASSFYGGSYEQYF	TGTGCCAGCAGTTTTTACGGAGGATCCTACGAGCAGTACTTC
TRBV20-1	TRBJ2-1	.	few	CSARVSYNEQFF	TGCAGTGCTAGAGTGTCCTACAATGAGCAGTTCTTC
TRBV20-1	TRBJ1-1	.	.	CSASNPMGITEAFF	TGCAGTGCTAGTAACCCCATGGGGATTACTGAAGCTTTCTTT
TRBV7-9	TRBJ2-3	TRBD2	few	CASSPSGSPLSDTQYF	TGTGCCAGCAGCCCGAGCGGGAGCCCCCTGTCGGATACGCAGTATTTT
TRBV9	TRBJ1-6	.	.	CASSSDPYSPLHF	TGTGCCAGCAGCTCGGACCCCTATTCACCCCTCCACTTT
TRBV3-1	TRBJ1-3	.	few	CASSQANVVVSGNTIYF	TGTGCCAGCAGCCAGGCTAACGTCGTGGTCTCTGGAAACACCATATATTTT
TRBV12-3/TRBV12-4	TRBJ1-5	TRBD1	few	CASSPRDRGAQPQHF	TGTGCCAGCAGTCCTAGGGACAGGGGAGCCCAGCCCCAGCATTTT
TRBV4-3	TRBJ2-1	.	.	CASSLGLPGLEQFF	TGCGCCAGCAGTCTAGGGCTACCCGGGCTAGAGCAGTTCTTC